This T cell receptor beta chain is drawn from a study of tissue T cells after allogeneic stem cell transplantation. Study results and limitations: Tissue-detected TCR repertoire was only partly captured by blood and spleen T cells.

V shed 7 bases, J shed 4 bases, and the junction held 2 bases outside the gene matches. The CDR3 is 12 amino acids. From germline, CDR1 is FNHDT and CDR2 SITEND (reference sequence). In the case of this clone: The antigen is not known. The gene names here belong to mouse. The observed sequence ends 1 residue before the CDR3 terminus, with the missing tail filled in from the germline J gene.

Time point given: mouse harvest day 14 after allogeneic transplant. Mouse grafts combined 10^7 T-cell-depleted bone marrow cells with 10^6 splenic CD5+ T cells. Mice had MHC-mismatched B6 into BALB/c GVHD, sampled day 7 or 14. CDR3 sequences, V/J genes, frequencies and template counts came from survey-depth TCRbeta sequencing. Clones were sequenced by immunoSEQ multiplex PCR, and TCRdb holds only the in-frame ones, with some missing. The sample shows about 4,600 clones, around 49% of them seen only once. The sequence came from a female BALB/c mouse given C57BL/6 T cells with graft-versus-host disease after an allogeneic hematopoietic cell transplant. Specimen: lymph node tissue. The chain joins TRBV19 to TRBJ2-7; TRBD2 agrees at 10 bases. Here the CDR3 reads CASRDWGYEQYF. The CDR3 bases that were read are TGTGCCAGCCGGGACTGGGGATATGAACAGTAC.